The 31 T cell receptor beta chains below all came from one sample that was sequenced in a study of cytomegalovirus exposure and HLA in healthy donors. Using immunoSEQ multiplex PCR, the repertoire was profiled, and TCRdb retains in-frame clones only, with some absent. The profile shows roughly 140,000 clones, 88% of them singletons. The specimen sequenced was PBMCs. The receptors originated from a woman in her late teens or twenties in good health and CMV-seropositive.

The chain is built from TRBV6-6 and TRBJ1-5, with a tentative D call TRBD1 (5 bases). Trimming shortened V by 6 bases and J by 3 bases, and 12 bases separated the two germline ends. This CDR3 has 14 residues. CDR1 and CDR2 from the germline V gene are MNHNY and SVGAGI (reference sequence). For the CDR3, the DNA is TGTGCCAGCAGGGGGGGACTCGACAATCAGCCCCAGCATTTT. Residues: CASRGGLDNQPQHF.

This chain uses TRBV19 with TRBJ2-1; weak D call: TRBD2 (6 bases). This CDR3 has 16 amino acids. V was trimmed by 5 bases and J by 0 bases, leaving 14 bases between them. CDR1 is LNHDA and CDR2 is SQIVND in the germline V gene (reference sequence). The CDR3 nucleotides read TGTGCCAGTAGTGTTCCGGGACTCAGCTCCTACAATGAGCAGTTCTTC. This encodes CASSVPGLSSYNEQFF.

V is TRBV11-2 and J is TRBJ1-1; D call uncertain. The germline V gene encodes CDR1 SGHAT and CDR2 FQNNGV. The CDR3 loop spans 16 amino acids. V lost 1 base to trimming and J lost 0 bases, with 12 bases between them. CDR3 residues: CASSLGWSGMNTEAFF. In DNA form, the CDR3 reads TGTGCCAGCAGCTTAGGCTGGTCAGGCATGAACACTGAAGCTTTCTTT.

The chain carries TRBV11-2 and TRBJ2-3, with 10 bases identical to TRBD2. This CDR3 comprises 15 residues. J lost 6 bases, V lost 1 base, and 4 bases had no gene match. Germline loops: CDR1 SGHAT, CDR2 FQNNGV. The CDR3 protein is CASSLVGSGRDTQYF. The CDR3 nucleotides are TGTGCCAGCAGCTTAGTGGGTAGCGGGAGGGATACGCAGTATTTT. Filled out from reference TRBV11-2 and TRBJ2-3, the complete variable domain reads EAGVAQSPRYKIIEKRQSVAFWCNPISGHATLYWYQQILGQGPKLLIQFQNNGVVDDSQLPKDRFSAERLKGVDSTLKIQPAKLEDSAVYLCASSLVGSGRDTQYFGPGTRLTVL.

This clone was found a few times. The V and J genes are TRBV19 and TRBJ1-5; no reliable D call. This CDR3 is 14 amino acids long. V lost 1 base and J 9 bases, leaving 13 bases between the germline ends. Germline-derived CDR1 and CDR2 are LNHDA and SQIVND (reference sequence). This chain's CDR3 is CASSIGEGISPQHF. DNA for the CDR3: TGTGCCAGTAGTATAGGAGAGGGAATTTCGCCCCAGCATTTT.

This clone was observed a single time. V and J are TRBV11-2 and TRBJ2-7; 9 positions match TRBD2. The CDR3 runs 18 residues. The trim removed 5 bases at V and 2 bases at J, leaving 16 bases unmatched. CDR1 and CDR2 from the germline V gene are SGHAT and FQNNGV. For the CDR3, the DNA is TGTGCCAGCAGCACCCGCCCGCCTAGCGGGAACCTCCCCTACGAGCAGTACTTC. Translated: CASSTRPPSGNLPYEQYF.

This chain joins TRBV7-6 and TRBJ1-2; 9 bases map to TRBD1. V was clipped by 2 bases and J by 6 bases; unmatched bases: 10. Germline V gives CDR1 SGHVS, CDR2 FNYEAQ. This CDR3 comprises 16 residues. The CDR3 loop reads CASSLRGGQGTDGYTF. As DNA, the CDR3 is TGTGCCAGCAGCTTAAGGGGGGGACAGGGAACAGATGGCTACACCTTC.

This chain links TRBV27 with TRBJ1-3, with a possible D match to TRBD1 (5 bases). CDR3 length: 15 residues. Per the germline V gene, CDR1 is MNHEY and CDR2 is SMNVEV (reference sequence). The V end lost 0 bases, the J end lost 4 bases, and 10 bases lay between the germline ends. The CDR3 DNA sequence: TGTGCCAGCAGTTTATCTTCAGGGTGGGGAAACACCATATATTTT. Protein product: CASSLSSGWGNTIYF.

The chain links TRBV5-5 to TRBJ1-5; D remains ambiguous. The germline V gene encodes CDR1 SGHKS and CDR2 YYEKEE (reference sequence). V lost 1 base and J lost 6, with 8 bases in between. The CDR3 sequence is 13 residues long. CDR3 bases: TGTGCCAGCAGCTTGAATCACGGTCAGCCCCAGCATTTT. This codes for CASSLNHGQPQHF.

V and J are TRBV6-1 and TRBJ2-3, with D possibly TRBD2 on 7 matching bases. Germline V gene lookup returns CDR1 MNHNS and CDR2 SASEGT. Trimming left V 6 bases short and J 1 base short, with 11 bases between. This CDR3 is 14 amino acids long. As DNA, the CDR3 is TGTGCCAGCAGCCCGGGGGGCCGCACAGATACGCAGTATTTT. Translated: CASSPGGRTDTQYF.

The count of this clone is one. The chain joins TRBV18 to TRBJ1-6, with D maybe TRBD1 (6 bases). There are 15 residues in the CDR3. Trimming removed 5 bases from V and 7 bases from J, with 15 bases in between. Germline V gene sequence: CDR1 KGHSH, CDR2 LQKENI. The chain's CDR3 is CASSNKDRHNSPLHF. The DNA of the CDR3 is TGTGCCAGCTCAAACAAGGACAGACACAATTCACCCCTCCACTTT.

The J gene is TRBJ2-7, the V gene TRBV28; possible D gene TRBD1, 5 bases. Trimming removed 9 bases at V and 4 bases at J, with 22 bases between. Germline V gives CDR1 MDHEN, CDR2 SYDVKM. The CDR3 sequence is 15 residues long. CDR3 sequence reads: CASRDAPGPPYEQYF. Here the CDR3 DNA reads TGTGCCAGTCGTGATGCCCCAGGGCCCCCTTACGAGCAGTACTTC.

The chain joins TRBV5-1 to TRBJ2-7, with D possibly matching TRBD1 (6 bases). The CDR3 spans 13 residues. Germline V gene sequence: CDR1 SGHRS, CDR2 YFSETQ. Trimming shortened V by 4 bases and J by 4 bases, and 12 bases separated the two germline ends. The CDR3, as DNA: TGCGCCAGCAGCGGGGGACACCCTTACGAGCAGTACTTC. Residues: CASSGGHPYEQYF.

This clone was counted between two and nine times. The V gene is TRBV7-9, the J gene TRBJ2-2; 9 bases line up with TRBD1. V gave up 5 bases and J gave up 3 bases; unmatched junction bases: 7. The CDR3 is made up of 16 amino acids. Germline-derived CDR1 and CDR2 are SEHNR and FQNEAQ (reference sequence). The DNA of the CDR3 is TGTGCCAGCAGCCCTCCGGGACAGGGTTACACCGGGGAGCTGTTTTTT. It is translated as CASSPPGQGYTGELFF.

This chain joins TRBV28 and TRBJ1-3; weak D call: TRBD1 (5 bases). The CDR3 covers 14 residues. CDR1 is MDHEN, CDR2 SYDVKM, per germline. V was shortened by 6 bases and J by 6 bases, with 15 bases between the two germline ends. The CDR3 here is CASRTGEPANTIYF. In nucleotides, the CDR3 is TGTGCCAGCAGGACGGGGGAGCCTGCAAACACCATATATTTT.

Details on this clone: Other DNA sequences of this sample code for an identical CDR3. The rearrangement links TRBV2 to TRBJ2-1; the D gene is possibly TRBD1 (6 bases). V lost 4 bases, J lost 5 bases, and 9 bases lay in between. This CDR3 is built from 13 residues. CDR1 is SNHLY, CDR2 FYNNEI, per germline. CDR3: CASSVEGDNEQFF. CDR3 in DNA: TGTGCCAGCAGTGTAGAGGGGGACAATGAGCAGTTCTTC.

CDR3 sequence: CASSLSGGRAETQYF. The CDR3 nucleotides are TGTGCCAGCAGCTTATCTGGGGGGAGGGCGGAGACCCAGTACTTC. The chain couples TRBV7-3 to TRBJ2-5; 7 bases line up with TRBD2. Germline V gene data show CDR1 as SGHTA and CDR2 as FQGTGA. The CDR3 has 15 amino acids. With V trimmed by 2 bases and J by 5 bases, 8 bases remained unmatched.

This chain connects TRBV5-8 to TRBJ1-1; 7 bases agree with TRBD1. Unmatched junction bases numbered 17, after V lost 5 bases and J lost 7 bases. Germline CDR1 is SGHTS and CDR2 is YDEGEE. This CDR3 is built from 16 residues. The CDR3 loop is CASSSQGRLKRNEAFF. CDR3 coding DNA: TGTGCCAGCAGTTCACAGGGGCGCCTTAAACGGAATGAAGCTTTCTTT.

The chain employs TRBV19 and TRBJ2-2; a weak D match, TRBD2 (5 bases). The germline V gene has CDR1 LNHDA and CDR2 SQIVND (reference sequence). CDR3 length equals 17 residues. Trimming pared 0 bases from V and 2 bases from J, leaving 13 bases between. The DNA for the CDR3 is TGTGCCAGTAGTATAGATTTCCCAGCGGCCAACACCGGGGAGCTGTTTTTT. Translated, it gives CASSIDFPAANTGELFF.

The J gene is TRBJ1-4, the V gene TRBV5-6, with 8 bases lining up with TRBD1. The J segment lost 7 bases and the V segment lost 0 bases, leaving 8 bases of the junction unmatched. This CDR3 has 16 amino acids. CDR1 is SGHDT and CDR2 is YYEEEE in the germline V gene. CDR3 sequence (DNA): TGTGCCAGCAGCTTGGGTGGACAGGGTGGGGGTGAAAAACTGTTTTTT. It yields the protein CASSLGGQGGGEKLFF.

This chain joins TRBV6-6 and TRBJ2-6; D gene unclear. The CDR3 has 15 amino acids. V lost 6 bases and J lost 1, with 10 bases in between. Germline V gene lookup returns CDR1 MNHNY and CDR2 SVGAGI (reference sequence). CDR3 residues: CASRLPASGANVLTF. The CDR3 DNA follows: TGTGCCAGCAGACTACCGGCATCTGGGGCCAACGTCCTGACTTTC.

CDR3: CASSSSWTGIYEQYF. The CDR3 DNA reads TGTGCCAGTAGTTCCTCATGGACAGGGATATACGAGCAGTACTTC. This sequence joins TRBV19 and TRBJ2-7; 8 bases are a match to TRBD1. The ends lost 5 bases at V and 4 bases at J; junction bases unmatched: 10. This CDR3 contains 15 residues. Germline CDR1 and CDR2: LNHDA and SQIVND (reference sequence).

The rearrangement uses TRBV29-1 and TRBJ2-3; 12 bases align to TRBD2. The CDR3 covers 17 residues. Germline CDR1 and CDR2: SQVTM and ANQGSEA. V lost 0 bases to trimming and J lost 4 bases; unmatched junction nucleotides: 8. The CDR3 region is CSVEDPSGRASSDTQYF. The CDR3 bases are TGCAGCGTTGAAGATCCTAGCGGGAGGGCCAGCTCAGATACGCAGTATTTT.

CDR3 DNA sequence: TGCGCCAGCAGCCAAGGCCCCGGTTCCTACGAGCAGTACTTC. This gives the protein CASSQGPGSYEQYF. This rearrangement joins TRBV4-1 to TRBJ2-7, with D unclear. CDR1 and CDR2 from the germline V gene are MGHRA and YSYEKL. V was pared by 1 base and J by 1 base, with 8 bases between. The CDR3 sequence is 14 residues long.

The chain links TRBV11-2 to TRBJ1-5, with 11 bases identical to TRBD1. The ends lost 5 bases at V and 7 bases at J; junction bases unmatched: 7. CDR3 length equals 15 residues. The V gene's germline CDR1 is SGHAT and CDR2 FQNNGV. CDR3: CASSRTGGEGQPQHF. The CDR3 DNA follows: TGTGCCAGCAGCCGGACAGGGGGCGAAGGGCAGCCCCAGCATTTT.

The rearrangement links TRBV28 to TRBJ1-5; 7 bases line up with TRBD1. The CDR3 spans 14 residues. The V gene's germline CDR1 is MDHEN and CDR2 SYDVKM. V lost 7 bases to trimming and J lost 7 bases; unmatched junction nucleotides: 10. CDR3 sequence reads: CASTLDRRVQPQHF. CDR3 nucleotides: TGTGCCAGCACCCTGGACAGGAGGGTCCAGCCCCAGCATTTT.

This chain links TRBV7-9 with TRBJ2-7; tentative D call: TRBD2 (6 bases). Looked up from germline, CDR1 is SEHNR and CDR2 is FQNEAQ (reference sequence). The CDR3 extends over 13 amino acids. V was clipped by 0 bases and J by 6 bases, with 9 bases between them. The CDR3 region has the DNA TGTGCCAGCAGCTTAGCGGAGGGGTCCGAGCAGTACTTC. Translation: CASSLAEGSEQYF.

The rearrangement joins TRBV5-5 to TRBJ2-5; maybe TRBD1 (5 bases). The CDR3 sequence is 13 residues long. Germline loops: CDR1 SGHKS, CDR2 YYEKEE (reference sequence). Trimming took 5 bases from V and 5 from J, leaving 13 bases between them. CDR3 residues: CASSRQGRETQYF. DNA for the CDR3: TGTGCCAGCAGTCGTCAGGGTAGGGAGACCCAGTACTTC.

The chain recombines TRBV6-1 with TRBJ2-7, with 9 bases that match TRBD1. The V segment lost 4 bases and the J segment 6 bases; nucleotides outside the gene matches: 10. CDR1 and CDR2 from the germline V gene are MNHNS and SASEGT. This CDR3 has 15 residues. CDR3 sequence (DNA): TGTGCCAGCAGTGTTCGATCGGGACAGGGAATCGAGCAGTACTTC. It specifies CASSVRSGQGIEQYF.

The chain uses TRBV6-6 and TRBJ2-7; D possibly corresponds to TRBD2 (5 bases). Germline V gives CDR1 MNHNY, CDR2 SVGAGI (reference sequence). CDR3 length: 14 residues. Trimming took off 0 bases at V and 6 bases at J, with 12 bases between the two ends. CDR3 nucleotide sequence: TGTGCCAGCAGTTACTCGAAAGGGAGTGGCGAGCAGTACTTC. Translation gives CASSYSKGSGEQYF.

This clone was seen only once. The V gene is TRBV29-1, the J gene TRBJ1-2; D gene unclear. Germline V gene lookup returns CDR1 SQVTM and CDR2 ANQGSEA. Trimming left V 2 bases short and J 4 bases short, with 8 bases between. This CDR3 spans 12 amino acids. CDR3 in amino acids: CSVERGGYGYTF. CDR3 coding DNA: TGCAGCGTTGAACGGGGTGGCTATGGCTACACCTTC.